This T cell receptor beta chain was sequenced in a study of cytomegalovirus exposure and HLA in healthy donors. Study-wide results and limits: Sequencing likely produced, as an artifact, a cluster of highly shared sequence variants. Rare TCR sequences predominated, though certain public TCRs were found in many donors. Investigators reported around 150 TCR beta chains as tied to cytomegalovirus.

This clone was counted at least ten times. Its target is not known. Germline V gene data show CDR1 as SGHTS and CDR2 as YDEGEE. V gave up 2 bases and J gave up 0 bases; unmatched junction bases: 9. The length of the CDR3 is 17 residues. The primer mix had 60 Vbeta and 13 Jbeta primers. The data were produced by immunoSEQ multiplex PCR, yet TCRdb's version contains in-frame clones alone and is incomplete. The sample shows some 150,000 clones, approximately 8.9% of them seen only once. J is TRBJ2-3 and V is TRBV5-8; 7 bases are shared with TRBD2. Sequencing was carried out using PBMCs. The sequence was obtained from a woman in her 40s in good health and CMV-seropositive. The CDR3 reads CASSFSGTSQSTDTQYF. As DNA, the CDR3 is TGTGCCAGCAGCTTCAGCGGGACCTCACAGAGCACAGATACGCAGTATTTT.